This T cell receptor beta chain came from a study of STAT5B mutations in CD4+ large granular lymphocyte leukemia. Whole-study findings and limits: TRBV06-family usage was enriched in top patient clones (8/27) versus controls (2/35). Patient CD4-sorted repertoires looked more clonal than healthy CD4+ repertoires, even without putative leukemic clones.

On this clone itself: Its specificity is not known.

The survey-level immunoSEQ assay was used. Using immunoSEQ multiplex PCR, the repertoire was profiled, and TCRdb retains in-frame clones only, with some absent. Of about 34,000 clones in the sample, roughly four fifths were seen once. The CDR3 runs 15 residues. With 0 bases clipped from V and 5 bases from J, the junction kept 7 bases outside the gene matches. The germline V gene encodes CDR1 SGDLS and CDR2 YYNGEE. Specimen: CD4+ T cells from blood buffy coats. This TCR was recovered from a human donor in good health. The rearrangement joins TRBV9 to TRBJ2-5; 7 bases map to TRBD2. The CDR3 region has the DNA TGTGCCAGCAGCGTAGGGGCGGGAGAAGGGGAGACCCAGTACTTC. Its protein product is CASSVGAGEGETQYF.